The 18 T cell receptor beta chains presented below share a single source sample, sequenced in a study of a mutant IDH1 vaccine in newly diagnosed glioma. Profiled with immunoSEQ multiplex PCR; TCRdb holds only in-frame clones, not every one. Found here are tens of thousands of clones, around nine tenths of them singletons; the top ten hold around 13%. As to time point: week 47, end of study. Every vaccination contained 300 ug of the mutant IDH1 20-mer peptide and was paired with topical imiquimod. The antigens these receptors bind are not known. The material sequenced was PBMCs, taken from a glioma patient whose treatment included an IDH1 peptide vaccine. The receptors were sampled from a woman between 25 and 40 years old with glioma.

This clone is a singleton in its sample. This chain links TRBV2 with TRBJ2-5, with D unclear. V dropped 2 bases and J dropped 8 bases, with 15 bases sitting between them. CDR3 length equals 14 residues. In germline, CDR1 is SNHLY, CDR2 FYNNEI. CDR3 sequence reads: CASSETGRHGTQYF. DNA for the CDR3: TGTGCCAGCAGTGAAACTGGGCGGCATGGAACCCAGTACTTC.

This chain uses TRBV13 with TRBJ2-7; no clear D gene. Germline CDR1 and CDR2: PRHDT and FYEKMQ (reference sequence). The V gene lost 1 base and the J gene lost 0 bases, with 1 base spanning the gap. This CDR3 contains 12 residues. The CDR3 DNA sequence: TGTGCCAGCAGCTTAGACTCCTACGAGCAGTACTTC. Translation: CASSLDSYEQYF.

J is TRBJ1-1 and V is TRBV25-1; no clear D gene. Trimming shortened V by 2 bases and J by 1 base, and 5 bases separated the two germline ends. This CDR3 has 13 residues. Germline V gene sequence: CDR1 MGHDK, CDR2 SYGVNS. The CDR3 protein is CASSEVGNTEAFF. The CDR3 DNA reads TGTGCCAGCAGTGAAGTAGGGAACACTGAAGCTTTCTTT.

The gene calls are TRBV30 and TRBJ2-3, with D perhaps matching TRBD1 (5 bases). CDR3 length equals 13 residues. Trimming pared 4 bases from V and 0 bases from J, leaving 8 bases between. Germline-derived CDR1 and CDR2 are GTSNPN and SVGIG (reference sequence). CDR3 sequence reads: CAWTGWSTDTQYF. The CDR3 nucleotides are TGTGCCTGGACAGGGTGGAGCACAGATACGCAGTATTTT.

The chain links TRBV7-2 to TRBJ2-4; 9 positions agree with TRBD2. With V trimmed by 3 bases and J by 9 bases, 3 bases remained unmatched. This CDR3 has 13 amino acids. Germline lookup yields CDR1 SGHTA and CDR2 FQGNSA. CDR3 in amino acids: CASSFSGGSIQYF. The CDR3 nucleotides are TGTGCCAGCAGCTTTAGCGGGGGTAGCATTCAGTACTTC.

V and J are TRBV9 and TRBJ1-2, with 7 bases matching TRBD1. The germline CDR1 and CDR2 sequences are SGDLS and YYNGEE. V shed 1 base, J shed 4 bases, and the junction held 4 bases outside the gene matches. The CDR3 consists of 14 residues. The CDR3 nucleotides read TGTGCCAGCAGCGTAACTAGGACAGGCTATGGCTACACCTTC. It specifies CASSVTRTGYGYTF. The entire variable domain, with the rest obtained from reference TRBV9 and TRBJ1-2, is as follows: DSGVTQTPKHLITATGQRVTLRCSPRSGDLSVYWYQQSLDQGLQFLIQYYNGEERAKGNILERFSAQQFPDLHSELNLSSLELGDSALYFCASSVTRTGYGYTFGSGTRLTVV.

The chain is built from TRBV4-1 and TRBJ2-3; 12 bases map to TRBD2. The V gene end was trimmed by 4 bases and the J gene end by 5 bases; junction bases not matched to a gene: 7. This CDR3 comprises 16 residues. Germline CDR1 is MGHRA and CDR2 is YSYEKL. DNA for the CDR3: TGCGCCAGCAGCCCTTGGACTAGCGGGGTGAGAGATACGCAGTATTTT. It is translated as CASSPWTSGVRDTQYF.

This chain joins TRBV30 and TRBJ2-3; 11 nucleotides agree with TRBD2. Looked up from germline, CDR1 is GTSNPN and CDR2 is SVGIG (reference sequence). The V and J ends lost 3 bases and 6 bases, in that order; junction bases with no gene match: 5. The CDR3 length is 14 residues. The CDR3 DNA reads TGTGCCTGGAGCCCGGGACTAGCGGCGGATACGCAGTATTTT. Translating gives CAWSPGLAADTQYF.

This sequence joins TRBV7-8 and TRBJ2-7; 7 bases are shared with TRBD1. CDR1 is SGHVS, CDR2 FQNEAQ, per germline. The CDR3 loop spans 12 amino acids. J gave up 5 bases and V 5 bases, and 3 bases lay outside the gene matches. In nucleotides, the CDR3 is TGTGCCAGCAGCAGACAGGGAAACGAGCAGTACTTC. Encoded protein: CASSRQGNEQYF.

The J gene is TRBJ1-5, the V gene TRBV7-8, with TRBD1 matching 7 bases. The V and J ends lost 5 bases and 2 bases, in that order; junction bases with no gene match: 9. Germline CDR1 SGHVS, CDR2 FQNEAQ. This CDR3 is built from 16 residues. This CDR3 is CASSLSTGRGNQPQHF. The CDR3, as DNA: TGTGCCAGCAGCCTTTCGACAGGGAGGGGCAATCAGCCCCAGCATTTT.

This chain links TRBV5-1 with TRBJ2-7; 9 bases fit TRBD2. Looked up from germline, CDR1 is SGHRS and CDR2 is YFSETQ. The CDR3 contains 15 residues. Trimming removed 1 base from V and 5 bases from J; junction bases left unmatched: 7. CDR3 protein: CASSLLAGAVNEQYF. The CDR3 DNA follows: TGCGCCAGCAGCTTGTTAGCGGGGGCCGTCAACGAGCAGTACTTC.

This rearrangement joins TRBV5-4 to TRBJ2-5, with D perhaps TRBD2 (5 bases). V was clipped by 4 bases and J by 5 bases, with 9 bases between them. Germline assignment: CDR1 SGHNT and CDR2 YYREEE (reference sequence). The CDR3 length is 12 residues. This chain's CDR3 is CASSELAETQYF. In nucleotides, the CDR3 is TGTGCCAGCAGCGAGTTAGCGGAGACCCAGTACTTC.

The chain is built from TRBV10-3 and TRBJ2-3, with a weak D call TRBD2 (6 bases). The CDR3 consists of 15 residues. Germline loops: CDR1 ENHRY, CDR2 SYGVKD. V was shortened by 3 bases and J by 4 bases, with 14 bases between the two germline ends. The CDR3 DNA reads TGTGCCATCAGTGACCCGGGAGCAGGATCAGATACGCAGTATTTT. It codes for CAISDPGAGSDTQYF.

The chain joins TRBV7-9 to TRBJ2-7; D possibly corresponds to TRBD1 (6 bases). Between the trimmed V and J ends, which lost 4 bases and 2 bases, there was a span of 15 bases. Germline lookup yields CDR1 SEHNR and CDR2 FQNEAQ (reference sequence). This CDR3 comprises 15 residues. The CDR3 protein is CASSSRGTQPYEQYF. DNA for the CDR3: TGTGCCAGCAGCTCGAGGGGGACCCAACCCTACGAGCAGTACTTC.

This chain links TRBV5-4 with TRBJ1-2; D is perhaps TRBD1 (6 bases). The CDR3 runs to 14 residues. Between the trimmed V and J ends, which lost 4 bases and 5 bases, there was a span of 15 bases. CDR1 is SGHNT, CDR2 YYREEE, per germline (reference sequence). CDR3 nucleotides: TGTGCCAGCAGCCCGGCGACAGGTGGTTATGGCTACACCTTC. It specifies CASSPATGGYGYTF.

The rearrangement uses TRBV2 and TRBJ1-2; 7 bases match TRBD1. With 11 bases clipped from V and 3 bases from J, the junction kept 3 bases outside the gene matches. CDR3 size: 11 residues. In germline, CDR1 is SNHLY, CDR2 FYNNEI. CDR3 sequence (DNA): TGTGCCGGTGGACAGGACTATGGCTACACCTTC. Its translation: CAGGQDYGYTF. Complete variable domain (other parts from reference TRBV2 and TRBJ1-2): EPEVTQTPSHQVTQMGQEVILRCVPISNHLYFYWYRQILGQKVEFLVSFYNNEISEKSEIFDDQFSVERPDGSNFTLKIRSTKLEDSAMYFCAGGQDYGYTFGSGTRLTVV.

The rearrangement uses TRBV5-1 and TRBJ1-1; D gene unclear. The germline V and J ends were trimmed by 5 bases and 0 bases, with 2 bases remaining between them. This CDR3 spans 11 amino acids. The germline V gene has CDR1 SGHRS and CDR2 YFSETQ. The CDR3 nucleotides read TGCGCCAGCAGGTTGAACACTGAAGCTTTCTTT. The encoded protein is CASRLNTEAFF.

This clone appeared a few times. This chain joins TRBV6-4 and TRBJ2-2; 8 bases match TRBD2. The CDR3 is 14 amino acids. V trimming: 6 bases; J trimming: 6 bases; junction bases outside the gene matches: 6. CDR1 and CDR2 from the germline V gene are MRHNA and SNTAGT. The CDR3 loop is CASSPGLESGELFF. CDR3 in DNA: TGTGCCAGCAGCCCGGGACTAGAGTCCGGGGAGCTGTTTTTT.